This T cell receptor (beta chain) stems from a study of cytomegalovirus exposure and HLA in healthy donors. The PCR was carried out with 60 Vbeta primers and 13 Jbeta primers. Using immunoSEQ multiplex PCR, the repertoire was profiled, and TCRdb retains in-frame clones only, with some absent. The sample holds about 150,000 clones, 65% to 90% seen once. Notes on this clone: At one end the junction does not follow the germline gene, possibly because of a read error.

The CDR3 runs 17 residues. Germline CDR1 SEHNR, CDR2 FQNEAQ (reference sequence). The sequence was collected from a woman aged 25 to 39 in good health and CMV-seronegative. The chain recombines TRBV7-9 with TRBJ1-5, with a tentative D call TRBD1 (6 bases). Material for sequencing was PBMCs. CDR3 region: CSSSLVYHRDSNQPQHF. CDR3 coding DNA: TGTTCCAGCAGCTTAGTCTATCACAGGGATAGCAATCAGCCCCAGCATTTT.